This T cell receptor beta chain derives from a study of shared clonotypes between healthy human individuals (dated by TCRdb to about 2020). Background on the whole study: A couple of women and a few men aged 18 to 49 years were included in the cohort. For each donor, CD4 naive and CD4 memory were each given three plates, CD8 naive was given two plates, and CD8 memory was given one plate. To estimate repertoire size and how much clonotype sharing occurs between individuals, the study deeply sequenced the blood TCR repertoires of roughly 5 healthy adults. Different laboratories and diverse techniques were used to prepare libraries and sequence TCR repertoires, to increase sequencing depth and limit assay-specific biases. Per donor, leukapheresis produced somewhere between about 0.8 and 9 billion PBMCs. Results the study describes overall, beyond this receptor: Incomplete sequencing was indicated by rarefaction of sorted-subset datasets, despite the large sequencing depth. When a few donors were compared, the shared fraction of clonotypes was about 5.2% for naive CD4, approximately 3.3% for naive CD8, 2% to 2.5% for memory CD4, and less than 0.45% for memory CD8. Because the study included only a small number of donors, the genetic and exposure-history diversity represented was limited. Clonotypes shared by all four sorted-subset donors showed higher generation probabilities than non-shared clonotypes. Based on pairwise subsampling, the degree of clonotype sharing among donors was expected to be affected by sequencing depth. Only blood was sampled, and tissue TCR repertoires likely differ from those in blood. Naive subsets generally had larger estimated clonotype richness than memory subsets.

CDR1 and CDR2 are read off the germline V gene as SGHTA and FQGNSA. The CDR3 contains 16 residues, cysteine and phenylalanine counted. Only the CDR3 part of the read is kept: 48 bases, read in frame from the first base. V is cut back by 5 bases and J by 4 bases, with 5 bases in the junction unmatched. For the CD8 naive samples, CD45RO-negative cells were positively selected for CCR7, yielding a CD45RA+CCR7+ population from which TemRA cells were excluded. The donors were healthy, HIV-negative adults with no recently reported acute infections or vaccinations. Only Caucasian adults living in Nashville, Tennessee, USA were represented among the donors. Blood was collected by leukapheresis, and PBMCs were isolated by Ficoll-Histopaque density gradient centrifugation and then cryopreserved in liquid nitrogen vapor phase. Analytical flow cytometry was used to check the purity and quantity of each magnetically sorted T cell population. Genomic DNA was isolated from every sorted fraction and measured by UV absorbance on a Nanodrop 2000c.

TCR CDR3 regions were amplified from genomic DNA by multiplex PCR using the deep immunoSEQ assay. Extracted genomic DNA from each cell subset was distributed evenly across all wells of several immunoSEQ 96-well plates, and each plate was treated as a replicate. For sorted subsets, roughly 200 ng of genomic DNA, equivalent to 25,000 to 30,000 T cell genomes, went into each replicate PCR. The purified libraries were quantified using a Qubit 3.0 fluorometer, sized with a Bioanalyzer 2100, and then quantified again using the KAPA Library Quantification kit. Every immunoSEQ 96-well plate was sequenced on a separate single-read 150-cycle Illumina NextSeq 550 flow cell. The authors processed their data as follows. Because only junctional sequences without quality scores were contained in the immunoSEQ output, filtering matching that applied to full-length reads could not be performed. Sequences were annotated with PyIR, a Python wrapper for IgBLAST v1.9, and V/J genes and CDR3 were assigned using IMGT germline references. Reads were filtered out if the reads had weak V/J assignments (E-value above 1e-6), no CDR3, stop codons, out-of-frame junctions, or ambiguous translated residues. A V3J clonotype was defined by an identical inferred V gene, J gene, and CDR3 amino acid sequence. Percentage overlap between repertoires was computed as shared unique clonotypes divided by the size of the smaller repertoire. Three approaches were used to assess repertoire richness: RTK rarefaction, the Chao1 estimator, and Recon v2.1 estimates of unobserved clonotypes. Generation probabilities were computed with OLGA for all TCRbeta clonotypes obtained by the gDNA method from several donors. In its TCRdb copy, this immuneACCESS table keeps in-frame sequences only and misses some clones. Where compared with another copy, unresolved V genes explain less than half of these, and the others have no known cause. V and J calls and clone size are copied from that table; D and trimming were computed from the DNA. For this sample there are about 2 million clones; 85% to 95% appear just once. In total, the top ten clones hold around 1.1% of the sample.

As concerns this clone: What antigen it recognizes has not been identified. Base qualities are missing; no much larger clone stands one base away.

Sequencing was done on a sample of naive CD8+ T cells sorted from blood. The cell subset or site label, as the study defines it: CD45RA+CCR7+. The sequence joins TRBV7-2 to TRBJ2-3; TRBD2 lines up with 14 middle nucleotides. The origin of this receptor is a man younger than 30 in good health. The nucleotides are TGTGCCAGCAGCAGACTAGCGGGAGGGGTCCCAGATACGCAGTATTTT. It translates as CASSRLAGGVPDTQYF.